One and the same sample provided the 23 T cell receptor beta chains below, sequenced in a study of glioma-infiltrating T cells. The iRepertoire nested amplicon-rescue multiplex PCR amplified TCR alpha and beta CDR3s from RNA. TCRdb passed the multiplex PCR reads through MiXCR, listing each CDR3 protein once. The sample holds 300,000 to 450,000 distinct CDR3 sequences, around 45% seen once. Sequenced material: glioma tissue, nonneoplastic brain tissue, or PBMCs (not recorded which). Every receptor here comes from a human donor with low-grade glioma or glioblastoma, undergoing nonglioma brain surgery, or in good health (not recorded which).

As concerns this clonotype: The junction differs from germline at one of its ends, possibly a read error. In DNA form, the CDR3 reads TGTGCCAGCTCCAGCCGACAGGGAGCGAACACTGAAGGTTTCTTT. Translated, it gives CASSSRQGANTEGFF. V is TRBV18 and J is TRBJ1-1; 7 bases are a match to TRBD1. The CDR3 is made up of 15 amino acids. Germline values: CDR1 KGHSH, CDR2 LQKENI.

Turning to this clonotype: A junction end diverges from the germline sequence, so it may reflect a read error. The chain is built from TRBV4-1 and TRBJ2-5, with D uncertain. The length of the CDR3 is 12 residues. Germline CDR1 and CDR2: MGHRA and YSYEKL. As DNA, the CDR3 is TGCGCCAGCAGCACGATTCAAGAGACCCATTACTTC. It codes for CASSTIQETHYF.

This CDR3 reads CASSIQGVTEAFF. The CDR3 DNA reads as TGTGCCAGTAGTATCCAGGGGGTCACTGAAGCTTTCTTT. V is TRBV19 and J is TRBJ1-1; 7 bases agree with TRBD1. V gave up 3 bases and J gave up 4 bases; unmatched junction bases: 2. Germline CDR1 LNHDA, CDR2 SQIVND (reference sequence). CDR3 length: 13 residues.

The chain employs TRBV6-2 or TRBV6-3 and TRBJ2-5; D unclear. With 11 bases removed from V and 5 bases from J, the gap between germline ends came to 21 bases. Germline V gene lookup returns CDR1 MNHEY and CDR2 SVGEGT. This CDR3 has 14 amino acids. This CDR3 is CAHRPAGPKETQYF. The CDR3 region has the DNA TGTGCCCATCGCCCCGCAGGCCCTAAGGAGACCCAGTACTTC.

This clonotype was observed a handful of times. This chain links TRBV7-2 with TRBJ1-2, with a possible D match to TRBD1 (6 bases). CDR1 SGHTA and CDR2 FQGNSA come from the germline V gene. Trimming took off 1 base at V and 7 bases at J, with 10 bases between the two ends. This CDR3 spans 13 amino acids. CDR3 nucleotide sequence: TGTGCCAGCAGCTTAGAACAGGGTGCTGGCTACACCTTC. This encodes CASSLEQGAGYTF.

The chain recombines TRBV4-1 with TRBJ1-1, with 8 bases fitting TRBD1. CDR1 and CDR2 from the germline V gene are MGHRA and YSYEKL. CDR3 length equals 16 residues. The V and J ends lost 2 bases and 7 bases, in that order; junction bases with no gene match: 12. This CDR3 reads CASSQFPGQVTIEAFF. The CDR3 DNA follows: TGCGCCAGCAGCCAATTCCCGGGACAGGTAACCATTGAAGCTTTCTTT.

This clonotype was seen at least ten times. The rearrangement links TRBV6-1 to TRBJ2-3; 10 bases match TRBD1. J was trimmed by 5 bases and V by 8 bases; bases with no gene match: 7. The CDR3 spans 14 residues. Germline V CDR1 and CDR2: MNHNS, SASEGT. CDR3 loop: CASGMGQGKDTQYF. Written as DNA, the CDR3 is TGTGCCAGCGGAATGGGACAGGGGAAAGATACGCAGTATTTT.

This clonotype was observed at least ten times. The rearrangement uses TRBV28 and TRBJ2-2; the D gene is possibly TRBD1 (5 bases). The V end lost 6 bases, the J end lost 3 bases, and 8 bases lay between the germline ends. The germline V gene encodes CDR1 MDHEN and CDR2 SYDVKM. CDR3 length equals 13 residues. In nucleotides, the CDR3 is TGTGCCAGCAGAATGACAGACACCGGGGAGCTGTTTTTT. Protein sequence: CASRMTDTGELFF.

In its sample, this clonotype was seen a few times. The rearrangement uses TRBV7-9 and TRBJ1-2; D might be TRBD1 (6 bases). Between the trimmed V and J ends, which lost 5 bases and 9 bases, there was a span of 16 bases. CDR1 SEHNR and CDR2 FQNEAQ come from the germline V gene (reference sequence). This CDR3 comprises 13 residues. This CDR3 reads CASSTGLSGSYTF. The DNA for the CDR3 is TGTGCCAGCAGCACAGGGCTGTCGGGGAGCTACACCTTC.

This clonotype has more than one count but fewer than ten. This chain connects TRBV7-9 to TRBJ1-4; no definite D call. Per the germline V gene, CDR1 is SEHNR and CDR2 is FQNEAQ (reference sequence). The germline V and J ends were trimmed by 5 bases and 8 bases, with 15 bases remaining between them. The CDR3 loop spans 14 amino acids. CDR3 bases: TGTGCCAGCAGCCCCCGCGCAGACAAGGAAAAACTGTTTTTT. Amino acids: CASSPRADKEKLFF.

This clonotype was detected a few times. The chain joins TRBV20-1 to TRBJ1-4, with a possible D match to TRBD1 (6 bases). The germline V gene has CDR1 DFQATT and CDR2 SNEGSKA (reference sequence). Trimming removed 2 bases from V and 6 bases from J, with 13 bases in between. CDR3 size: 14 residues. The CDR3 nucleotides read TGCAGTGCTAGACATACAGGGTCGGATGAAAAACTGTTTTTT. Translation: CSARHTGSDEKLFF.

Remarks on this clonotype: Because the CDR3 is missing its conserved closing phenylalanine or tryptophan, this is likely a read error. The genes are TRBV27 and TRBJ1-6, with D perhaps TRBD1 (5 bases). Germline-derived CDR1 and CDR2 are MNHEY and SMNVEV (reference sequence). This CDR3 contains 15 residues. V lost 6 bases and J lost 6, with 15 bases in between. CDR3 region: CASRTRVRVNSPLHL. For the CDR3, the DNA is TGTGCCAGCAGGACCAGGGTCAGAGTTAATTCACCCCTCCACCTT.

The chain carries TRBV29-1 and TRBJ1-5, with 9 bases matching TRBD1. Germline V gene sequence: CDR1 SQVTM, CDR2 ANQGSEA. The CDR3 covers 13 residues. J was trimmed by 10 bases and V by 4 bases; bases with no gene match: 8. The CDR3 coding sequence is TGCAGCGTTGGAGGGCTGGGACAGGGTCCCCAGCATTTT. Residues: CSVGGLGQGPQHF.

CDR3 bases: TGTGCCAGCAGCCCTAGCGGGACCCTAGCCGGGAACATTCAGTACTTC. Encoded protein: CASSPSGTLAGNIQYF. The chain joins TRBV28 to TRBJ2-4, with 9 nucleotides matching TRBD2. Germline lookup yields CDR1 MDHEN and CDR2 SYDVKM. The CDR3 runs to 16 residues. The trim removed 6 bases at V and 7 bases at J, leaving 13 bases unmatched.

This chain joins TRBV7-2 and TRBJ1-1; D might be TRBD1 (5 bases). V lost 5 bases and J lost 0, with 10 bases in between. Germline values: CDR1 SGHTA, CDR2 FQGNSA. This CDR3 spans 14 amino acids. The CDR3 coding sequence is TGTGCCAGCAGCGTTAGGGGTCTGAACACTGAAGCTTTCTTT. It specifies CASSVRGLNTEAFF.

This clonotype was recorded many times. CDR3 amino acids: CASSSDRGYEQYF. CDR3 nucleotide sequence: TGTGCCAGCAGCTCGGACAGGGGATACGAGCAGTACTTC. The chain joins TRBV6-2 or TRBV6-3 to TRBJ2-7; 9 bases line up with TRBD1. This CDR3 comprises 13 residues. In germline, CDR1 is MNHEY, CDR2 SVGEGT. The V segment lost 6 bases and the J segment 4 bases; nucleotides outside the gene matches: 4.

The chain employs TRBV5-4 and TRBJ2-2; 7 nucleotides agree with TRBD1. Unmatched junction bases numbered 4, after V lost 4 bases and J lost 4 bases. Germline V gene lookup returns CDR1 SGHNT and CDR2 YYREEE (reference sequence). CDR3 size: 14 residues. CDR3: CASSDTGVTGELFF. For the CDR3, the DNA is TGTGCCAGCAGCGATACAGGGGTCACCGGGGAGCTGTTTTTT.

This clonotype has only one observation. The rearrangement joins TRBV5-4 to TRBJ2-3, with TRBD2 identical over 16 bases. Germline CDR1 and CDR2: SGHNT and YYREEE (reference sequence). The CDR3 totals 17 residues. The V and J ends lost 4 bases and 4 bases, in that order; junction bases with no gene match: 6. CDR3 sequence: CASSMGLAGGPPDTQYF. The CDR3 region has the DNA TGTGCCAGCAGCATGGGACTAGCGGGAGGGCCGCCAGATACGCAGTATTTT.

This clonotype was found many times. In DNA form, the CDR3 reads TGCAGTGCTTTAGCGGGAGGTGTCGCAGATACGCAGTATTTT. Protein product: CSALAGGVADTQYF. The chain uses TRBV20-1 and TRBJ2-3; 10 bases agree with TRBD2. The CDR3 runs 14 residues. Germline V gene lookup returns CDR1 DFQATT and CDR2 SNEGSKA (reference sequence). V was clipped by 5 bases and J by 4 bases; unmatched bases: 6.

This sequence joins TRBV28 and TRBJ2-2; 7 positions agree with TRBD1. CDR3 length: 15 amino acids. The germline CDR1 and CDR2 sequences are MDHEN and SYDVKM. After removal of 1 base from V and 7 bases from J, the junction contained 6 bases not matched to a gene. CDR3 sequence reads: CASSLLRGRNGELFF. The CDR3 region has the DNA TGTGCCAGCAGTTTATTAAGGGGGCGTAACGGGGAGCTGTTTTTT.

Notes on this clonotype: Just one base apart from a much larger clone, this may be a read error. The J gene is TRBJ1-2, the V gene TRBV6-5, with D unclear. Germline V gene lookup returns CDR1 MNHEY and CDR2 SVGAGI. The CDR3 length is 14 residues. The V end lost 5 bases, the J end lost 8 bases, and 18 bases lay between the germline ends. The CDR3 coding sequence is TGTGCCAGCAGTGAGATACAACCCTCATACGGCTACACCTTC. This translates into CASSEIQPSYGYTF.

This clonotype was detected once. This may stem from a read error, because a much larger clone lies one nucleotide away. The chain carries TRBV20-1 and TRBJ2-1; a weak D match, TRBD1 (7 bases). Germline V gene data show CDR1 as DFQATT and CDR2 as SNEGSKA (reference sequence). Trimming cost V 3 bases and J 3 bases, with 27 bases left between them. This CDR3 is built from 19 residues. In nucleotides, the CDR3 is TGCAGTGCTAGGATCATGTTCCAGGGGGTGGAGGGAGGCTACAATGAGCAGTTCTTC. This gives the protein CSARIMFQGVEGGYNEQFF.

This clonotype was counted between two and nine times. The chain employs TRBV20-1 and TRBJ2-7, with 7 bases identical to TRBD1. The CDR3 is made up of 13 amino acids. Germline CDR1 DFQATT, CDR2 SNEGSKA (reference sequence). After removal of 5 bases from V and 3 bases from J, the junction contained 7 bases not matched to a gene. Here the CDR3 reads CSAEGTVFYEQYF. The CDR3 DNA reads TGCAGTGCTGAAGGGACAGTATTCTACGAGCAGTACTTC.